The 21 T cell receptor beta chains below all came from one sample that was sequenced in a study of molecular identifiers for immune sequencing clone quantification. TCRdb ran MiXCR on the PCR reads and lists one entry per CDR3 protein. The sample carries 85,000 to 120,000 distinct CDR3 sequences, about 35% recorded once. The sequenced material came from naive CD8+ T cells from blood, with Jurkat cell RNA spiked in. Sample subset: FACS-sorted CD8+CD4-CCR7+CD45RA+ naive T cells. These receptors came from a human donor in good health. Some libraries in this study had Jurkat cell RNA spiked in.

By share, this clonotype counts as medium-sized (0.01 to 0.1%). The chain links TRBV7-2 to TRBJ2-7; D may be TRBD1 (6 bases). This CDR3 region has 12 residues. The ends were cut back, 5 bases at V and 7 bases at J, with 12 bases in the middle. Germline V gene lookup returns CDR1 SGHTA and CDR2 FQGNSA. CDR3 DNA: TGTGCCAGCAGCATACCCGGGACAGAGCAGTACTTC. Translation: CASSIPGTEQYF.

This clonotype has only a few counts. The V call is TRBV29-1, the J call TRBJ2-7; 7 bases align to TRBD2. Germline CDR1 is SQVTM and CDR2 is ANQGSEA. This CDR3 region has 13 residues. With 1 base clipped from V and 4 bases from J, the junction kept 4 bases outside the gene matches. The CDR3 DNA reads as TGCAGCGTTGAAGTAGGGAGGGGTTACGAGCAGTACTTC. The encoded protein is CSVEVGRGYEQYF.

A remark on this clonotype: The junction does not match germline at one end; this may be a read error. The V gene is TRBV7-9, the J gene TRBJ2-1; perhaps TRBD2 as D (5 bases). The CDR3 is 13 residues long. Germline V gene data show CDR1 as SEHNR and CDR2 as FQNEAQ (reference sequence). DNA of the CDR3: TGTGCCAGCGGCTTAACGCGGGACAATGAGCAGTTCTTC. This codes for CASGLTRDNEQFF.

Many counts were recorded for this clonotype. V and J are TRBV4-3 and TRBJ1-5; D call uncertain. Per the germline V gene, CDR1 is LGHNA and CDR2 is YSLEER. The CDR3 totals 13 residues. V was shortened by 3 bases and J by 6 bases, with 9 bases between the two germline ends. CDR3 in DNA: TGCGCCAGCAGCCATATCCTTGGTCAGCCCCAGCATTTT. Protein sequence: CASSHILGQPQHF.

This clonotype has only a few counts. The CDR3 loop reads CASSVGVASMNTEAFF. The CDR3 coding sequence is TGTGCCAGCAGCGTAGGGGTGGCTTCCATGAACACTGAAGCTTTCTTT. The genes are TRBV9 and TRBJ1-1; D not certain. CDR3 size: 16 residues. The ends were cut back, 0 bases at V and 0 bases at J, with 12 bases in the middle. CDR1 and CDR2 from the germline V gene are SGDLS and YYNGEE.

This clonotype was recorded at least ten times. The chain employs TRBV29-1 and TRBJ2-3; perhaps TRBD1 as D (5 bases). From germline, CDR1 is SQVTM and CDR2 ANQGSEA. The V and J ends lost 6 bases and 2 bases respectively, with 12 bases between them. CDR3 length: 13 amino acids. This CDR3 is CSVTDRYTDTQYF. The CDR3 bases are TGCAGCGTAACAGACAGATACACAGATACGCAGTATTTT.

The V call is TRBV29-1, the J call TRBJ2-5; 16 positions match TRBD2. The germline gives CDR1 SQVTM, CDR2 ANQGSEA. The CDR3 runs 16 residues. V was pared by 2 bases and J by 9 bases, with 9 bases of the junction left unmatched. The CDR3 DNA reads as TGCAGCGTTGAACCGGGACTAGCGGGAGGGGATGGGTCCCAGTACTTC. Its protein is CSVEPGLAGGDGSQYF.

A note on this clonotype: This CDR3 is missing its conserved last phenylalanine or tryptophan, likely due to a read error. This chain links TRBV4-1 with TRBJ1-6; weak D call: TRBD1 (5 bases). Per germline, CDR1 MGHRA and CDR2 YSYEKL. This CDR3 is 16 amino acids long. V was pared by 3 bases and J by 9 bases, with 18 bases between. This CDR3 reads CASSQGSGLGSSPLHI. As DNA, the CDR3 is TGCGCCAGCAGCCAGGGATCAGGGTTGGGGAGTTCACCCCTCCACATT.

On this clonotype: The germline gene is not matched at one end of the junction; a read error may be the cause. This chain uses TRBV6-1 with TRBJ2-3; D possibly uses TRBD1 or TRBD2 (5 bases each). Per germline, CDR1 MNHNS and CDR2 SASEGT. The CDR3 is 14 amino acids. The CDR3 protein is CASTYSRGTGTQYF. In DNA form, the CDR3 reads TGCGCCAGCACCTACTCCCGGGGCACAGGTACGCAGTATTTT.

The V and J genes are TRBV29-1 and TRBJ2-1; D is ambiguous. Trimming stripped 1 base from V and 9 bases from J, with 7 bases between. Germline-derived CDR1 and CDR2 are SQVTM and ANQGSEA. The CDR3 extends over 11 amino acids. Here the CDR3 DNA reads TGCAGCGTTGAAGGTGGTTCTGAGCAGTTCTTC. Its protein product is CSVEGGSEQFF.

For this clonotype: This may be a read error: a much more frequent sequence differs by one nucleotide. The chain couples TRBV9 to TRBJ2-2; D is perhaps TRBD2 (6 bases). Germline V gives CDR1 SGDLS, CDR2 YYNGEE. There are 14 residues in the CDR3. The DNA of the CDR3 is TGTGCCAGCAGCCCAGACGGGGTCACCGGGGGGCTGTTTTTT. Its translation is CASSPDGVTGGLFF.

CDR3 in DNA: TGCGCCAGCAGCCAAGATCAGAACAAGAACACTGAAGCTTTCTTT. Its translation is CASSQDQNKNTEAFF. This chain connects TRBV4-3 to TRBJ1-1; the D is unclear. Trimming took 0 bases from V and 1 from J, leaving 9 bases between them. CDR3 length: 15 amino acids. Germline-derived CDR1 and CDR2 are LGHNA and YSLEER.

For this clonotype: This may come from a read error, since a much larger clone is one base off. CDR3 residues: CASGWHSTDSQYF. The CDR3 DNA reads TGTGCCAGCGGGTGGCACTCCACAGATTCGCAGTATTTT. The V gene is TRBV27, the J gene TRBJ2-3; D is unclear. The CDR3 is made up of 13 amino acids. The germline V gene has CDR1 MNHEY and CDR2 SMNVEV (reference sequence).

On this clonotype itself: A read error is likely, as this CDR3 ends without the conserved phenylalanine or tryptophan. J is TRBJ2-7 and V is TRBV7-8; 10 bases match TRBD2. The CDR3 runs to 15 residues. CDR1 and CDR2 (germline): SGHVS, FQNEAQ. Germline trimming cut 5 bases from V and 4 bases from J; bases unmatched to any gene: 8. CDR3 loop: CASSLYSGRWYEQYL. The CDR3 coding sequence is TGTGCCAGCAGCCTATATAGCGGGAGGTGGTACGAGCAGTACTTA.

This CDR3 is CASRPRHQETQYF. CDR3 nucleotide sequence: TGTGCCAGCAGACCAAGACATCAAGAGACCCAGTACTTC. The chain is built from TRBV11-1 and TRBJ2-5; D is ambiguous. The CDR3 length is 13 residues. The germline V and J ends were trimmed by 6 bases and 2 bases, with 10 bases remaining between them. Germline CDR1 and CDR2: SGHAT and FQDESV (reference sequence).

This clonotype came up many times. The V gene is TRBV28, the J gene TRBJ1-2, with TRBD1 matching over 8 bases. The V and J ends lost 5 bases and 4 bases, in that order; junction bases with no gene match: 9. There are 15 residues in the CDR3. CDR1 and CDR2 (germline): MDHEN, SYDVKM. The CDR3 bases are TGTGCCAGCAGTCCTTACAGGGGGACGAGCTATGGCTACACCTTC. Its protein is CASSPYRGTSYGYTF.

About this clonotype itself: This sequence may be a read error, since a much larger clone differs from it by one base. The chain couples TRBV28 to TRBJ1-5, with D uncertain. The germline CDR1 and CDR2 sequences are MDHEN and SYDVKM. The CDR3 runs to 14 residues. V was cut by 6 bases and J by 7 bases, with 16 bases left in between. This CDR3 is CASRFAGRAQPQHF. The CDR3 DNA reads TGTGCCAGCAGATTCGCCGGGAGAGCCCAGCCCCAGCATTTT.

In its sample, this clonotype was seen many times. V is TRBV6-5 and J is TRBJ1-2, with 9 bases that match TRBD1. V shed 2 bases, J shed 7 bases, and the junction held 8 bases outside the gene matches. CDR1 is MNHEY, CDR2 SVGAGI, per germline. This CDR3 region has 15 residues. CDR3 in DNA: TGTGCCAGCAGTTACGGGACAGGGCTCGTTTTTGGCTACACCTTC. Translation: CASSYGTGLVFGYTF.

The chain joins TRBV27 to TRBJ2-5; D assignment may be TRBD1 or TRBD2 (5 bases each). The V end lost 5 bases, the J end lost 13 bases, and 14 bases lay between the germline ends. The CDR3 totals 11 residues. The germline CDR1 and CDR2 sequences are MNHEY and SMNVEV (reference sequence). The CDR3 spells CASSSLGRLYF. As DNA, the CDR3 is TGTGCCAGCAGTAGCCTGGGACGCCTGTACTTC.

V is TRBV12-5 and J is TRBJ2-3; 8 nucleotides line up with TRBD1. Germline CDR1 and CDR2: LGHNT and FRNRAP. CDR3 length equals 15 residues. V gave up 3 bases and J gave up 5 bases; unmatched junction bases: 7. This CDR3 is CASGFAGGRLDTQYF. The DNA for the CDR3 is TGTGCTAGTGGTTTCGCAGGGGGCAGGTTAGATACGCAGTATTTT. The variable domain in full, with the rest retrieved from reference TRBV12-5 and TRBJ2-3, is DARVTQTPRHKVTEMGQEVTMRCQPILGHNTVFWYRQTMMQGLELLAYFRNRAPLDDSGMPKDRFSAEMPDATLATLKIQPSEPRDSAVYFCASGFAGGRLDTQYFGPGTRLTVL.

The chain combines TRBV6-2 or TRBV6-3 with TRBJ2-5, with 13 bases fitting TRBD2. CDR1 MNHEY and CDR2 SVGEGT come from the germline V gene. The ends lost 2 bases at V and 2 bases at J; junction bases unmatched: 8. The CDR3 is made up of 18 amino acids. In DNA, the CDR3 is TGTGCCAGCAGTTACGGAGGACTAGCGGGGGAACCTCAAGAGACCCAGTACTTC. It translates to CASSYGGLAGEPQETQYF.